Below are 15 T cell receptor beta chains sequenced from a single sample in a study of T cells in Graves' hyperthyroidism and ophthalmopathy. RNA transcripts yielded amplified TCR beta CDR3 regions. RT-PCR in the first round (using the HTBI primer set) targeted the TCR CDR3. TCRdb reprocessed the multiplex PCR reads via MiXCR and lists one record per CDR3 protein. The top ten clones hold less than 9% of a sample with around 600,000 distinct CDR3 sequences, roughly 46% of them seen once. The source material was peripheral blood or thyroid tissue (not recorded which). The receptors come from an adult man with Graves' disease, either hyperthyroidism or ophthalmopathy (not recorded which).

Details on this clonotype: The germline gene is not matched at one end of the junction; a read error may be the cause. V and J are TRBV5-4 and TRBJ2-7; TRBD1 or TRBD2 may be the D gene (5 bases each). The CDR3 is 15 amino acids. Germline loops: CDR1 SGHNT, CDR2 YYREEE (reference sequence). CDR3 protein: CASNLLRDGYYEQYF. Written as DNA, the CDR3 is TGCGCCAGCAACCTCCTCCGGGACGGATACTACGAGCAGTACTTC.

The chain employs TRBV19 and TRBJ2-6; 8 bases fit TRBD2. The CDR3 is 19 residues long. J lost 0 bases, V lost 6 bases, and 13 bases had no gene match. In germline, CDR1 is LNHDA, CDR2 SQIVND (reference sequence). Written as DNA, the CDR3 is TGTGCCAGTAGCCCCCGGGGGGGGGTTGCTCTCTCTGGGGCCAACGTCCTGACTTTC. Translated: CASSPRGGVALSGANVLTF.

J is TRBJ1-6 and V is TRBV10-3, with 9 bases aligning to TRBD1. From germline, CDR1 is ENHRY and CDR2 SYGVKD. Trimming cost V 10 bases and J 14 bases; bases outside gene matches: 9. The CDR3 is 12 amino acids. This CDR3 is CATGTGTLTLHF. The CDR3 DNA sequence: TGTGCCACCGGGACAGGGACACTCACCCTCCACTTT.

The chain recombines TRBV20-1 with TRBJ1-4; D not certain. The germline gives CDR1 DFQATT, CDR2 SNEGSKA (reference sequence). The CDR3 runs to 12 residues. V shed 3 bases and J shed 5 bases, with 7 bases lying between them. CDR3 region: CSASLGNEKLFF. Here the CDR3 DNA reads TGCAGTGCTAGTTTGGGAAATGAAAAACTGTTTTTT.

Turning to this clonotype: No DNA is shown, since the ends of the CDR3 on it are uncertain; the CDR3 is the one TCRdb lists. J is TRBJ1-6 and V is TRBV25-1. The CDR3 length is 17 residues, termini included. Germline values: CDR1 MGHDK, CDR2 SYGVNS. CDR3 loop: CASSFYICSADNSPLHF.

This clonotype has only a few counts. CDR3 sequence (DNA): TGTGCCAGCAGTTTAAGGGTTAACGAGCAGTACTTC. Translated: CASSLRVNEQYF. The chain combines TRBV12-3 or TRBV12-4 with TRBJ2-7; D remains ambiguous. Trimming took off 2 bases at V and 5 bases at J, with 7 bases between the two ends. The CDR3 totals 12 residues.

This clonotype was observed a handful of times. V gene TRBV7-3 combines with J gene TRBJ2-5, with 10 positions matching TRBD2. The CDR3 is made up of 15 amino acids. With 2 bases clipped from V and 4 bases from J, the junction kept 4 bases outside the gene matches. CDR1 is SGHTA, CDR2 FQGTGA, per germline. CDR3 sequence reads: CASSLYASGGETQYF. Written as DNA, the CDR3 is TGTGCCAGCAGCTTATACGCTAGCGGGGGAGAGACCCAGTACTTC.

V gene TRBV6-6 combines with J gene TRBJ2-7, with D possibly matching TRBD1 (5 bases). The V and J ends lost 3 bases and 3 bases respectively, with 9 bases between them. Germline lookup yields CDR1 MNHNY and CDR2 SVGAGI (reference sequence). This CDR3 comprises 13 residues. CDR3 DNA: TGTGCCAGCAGTTATGACAGCTACTACGAGCAGTACTTC. Its protein product is CASSYDSYYEQYF.

This clonotype was seen ten or more times. The chain uses TRBV25-1 and TRBJ1-5; D unclear. CDR1 and CDR2 from the germline V gene are MGHDK and SYGVNS. The CDR3 is 14 amino acids. The germline V and J ends were trimmed by 0 bases and 5 bases, with 8 bases remaining between them. CDR3 sequence reads: CASSEYSRDQPQHF. CDR3 nucleotides: TGTGCCAGCAGTGAATATAGTCGGGATCAGCCCCAGCATTTT.

The V gene is TRBV7-2, the J gene TRBJ1-5; tentative D call: TRBD1 (5 bases). CDR3 size: 14 residues. CDR1 SGHTA and CDR2 FQGNSA come from the germline V gene. The CDR3, as DNA: TGTGCTCCCGCCTTTGACAGCGACAATCAGCCCCAGCATTTT. Its translation: CAPAFDSDNQPQHF. Drawing the rest from reference TRBV7-2 and TRBJ1-5, the complete variable domain is GAGVSQSPSNKVTEKGKDVELRCDPISGHTALYWYRQSLGQGLEFLIYFQGNSAPDKSGLPSDRFSAERTGGSVSTLTIQRTQQEDSAVYLCAPAFDSDNQPQHFGDGTRLSIL.

This rearrangement joins TRBV29-1 to TRBJ2-5; the D call may be TRBD1 or TRBD2 (6 bases each). Germline V lookup: CDR1 SQVTM, CDR2 ANQGSEA. CDR3 length: 12 residues. V lost 5 bases to trimming and J lost 5 bases, with 12 bases between them. The CDR3: CSVPGAVETQYF. The CDR3 nucleotides are TGCAGCGTTCCGGGGGCGGTGGAGACCCAGTACTTC. Based on the CDR3 plus reference TRBV29-1 and TRBJ2-5, the full variable domain is SAVISQKPSRDICQRGTSLTIQCQVDSQVTMMFWYRQQPGQSLTLIATANQGSEATYESGFVIDKFPISRPNLTFSTLTVSNMSPEDSSIYLCSVPGAVETQYFGPGTRLLVL.

The genes are TRBV7-9 and TRBJ2-2, with D possibly matching TRBD1 (6 bases). The CDR3 sequence is 16 residues long. Germline values: CDR1 SEHNR, CDR2 FQNEAQ (reference sequence). Trimming took 6 bases from V and 0 from J, leaving 14 bases between them. Here the CDR3 DNA reads TGTGCCAGCAGTCATCGACAGGAGGCGAACACCGGGGAGCTGTTTTTT. Amino acids: CASSHRQEANTGELFF.

This clonotype has just a few counts. The gene calls are TRBV5-6 and TRBJ1-2; no definite D call. The CDR3 loop spans 14 amino acids. Trimming took off 7 bases at V and 5 bases at J, with 18 bases between the two ends. Germline V gene lookup returns CDR1 SGHDT and CDR2 YYEEEE. The CDR3 bases are TGTGCCAGCGCCGCGTGGATTACTCCTTATGGCTACACCTTC. Translation gives CASAAWITPYGYTF. Together with reference TRBV5-6 and TRBJ1-2, the CDR3 gives the full variable domain: DAGVTQSPTHLIKTRGQQVTLRCSPKSGHDTVSWYQQALGQGPQFIFQYYEEEERQRGNFPDRFSGHQFPNYSSELNVNALLLGDSALYLCASAAWITPYGYTFGSGTRLTVV.

The genes are TRBV30 and TRBJ2-5; D not resolved. This CDR3 comprises 10 residues. The germline V and J ends were trimmed by 5 bases and 3 bases, with 4 bases remaining between them. The germline gives CDR1 GTSNPN, CDR2 SVGIG (reference sequence). In DNA, the CDR3 is TGTGCCTGGGGGAAAGAGACCCAGTACTTC. It encodes CAWGKETQYF.

In its sample, this clonotype was seen many times. An end of the junction does not agree with germline; a read error may underlie this. This rearrangement joins TRBV10-3 to TRBJ1-6; D is possibly TRBD1 (5 bases). The CDR3 length is 13 residues. Germline assignment: CDR1 ENHRY and CDR2 SYGVKD. The CDR3 loop reads CASSEGHPSPLHF. The DNA for the CDR3 is TGTGCCAGCAGTGAGGGGCACCCTTCACCCCTCCACTTT.